This T cell receptor (beta chain) comes out of a study of monozygotic twins with inflammatory bowel disease. Study-level results: Differing T cell subtypes remained indistinguishable. Sharing of clonotypes with others was lower in IBD patients than in healthy twins, and this was especially so with disease activity. The results supported no single strong signal or clonotype associated with IBD.

About this clonotype: Its target is unknown.

TCRdb reprocessed the 5' RACE reads, with one entry per CDR3 protein and no DNA. The sample table sets out roughly 160,000 distinct CDR3 sequences. The CDR3 totals 17 residues. Looked up from germline, CDR1 is SGHRS and CDR2 is YFSETQ. The sequencing input was blood. This chain links TRBV5-1 with TRBJ2-3; checking the TCRdb D call of TRBD2 is not possible without DNA. The receptor was isolated from a human donor with ulcerative colitis or Crohn's disease, or a healthy co-twin of an affected twin (not recorded which). CDR3 sequence: CASSLGQISGGTDTQYF.